This TCR beta chain is from a study of T cell responses to AZD1222 COVID-19 vaccine. Findings of the study overall: Repertoire sampling was restricted to post-peak T cell response timepoints. Nearly half of spike-specific TCRs reportedly target variant regions that are unmutated in the B.1.351 and B.1.1.7 variants. Most donors were white British, females outnumbered males, and clonal diversity was possibly underestimated. Mapped onto spike, vaccine-associated CD4 TCRs spanned it and were dominant at 160-218 and 743-854.

Clones were read by immunoSEQ multiplex PCR, and TCRdb kept only the in-frame ones, dropping some. Of approximately 100,000 clones listed, around nine tenths are singletons. This clone was picked up a small number of times. The target antigen is unknown. CDR3 length equals 13 residues. V shed 4 bases and J shed 5 bases, with 12 bases lying between them. The V gene's germline CDR1 is SGHNT and CDR2 YYREEE (reference sequence). The sequence was obtained from an adult in good health. The chain combines TRBV5-4 with TRBJ1-2; maybe TRBD1 (6 bases). The source material was peripheral blood, sampled on day 0 of AZD1222 vaccination. The CDR3 sequence is CASSPPQGYGYTF. CDR3 DNA sequence: TGTGCCAGCAGCCCGCCCCAGGGGTATGGCTACACCTTC. The whole variable domain, remainder taken from reference TRBV5-4 and TRBJ1-2, is ETGVTQSPTHLIKTRGQQVTLRCSSQSGHNTVSWYQQALGQGPQFIFQYYREEENGRGNFPPRFSGLQFPNYSSELNVNALELDDSALYLCASSPPQGYGYTFGSGTRLTVV.